This entry features one TCR beta chain sequence. Its antigen is still unknown. The CDR3 totals 15 residues. The germline CDR1 and CDR2 sequences are GTSNPN and SVGIG (reference sequence). Trimming took 4 bases from V and 0 from J, leaving 14 bases between them. The sample belongs to a study of T-cell memory formation after mild COVID-19. TCRdb processed the 5' RACE reads anew with MiXCR; each CDR3 protein has one entry. The table shows roughly 150,000 distinct CDR3 sequences, with 20% to 25% occurring only once. Study results and limitations: What remained unconfirmed was the SARS-CoV-2 specificity of second-wave clones peaking on day 37.

The rearrangement uses TRBV30 and TRBJ2-3, with D perhaps being TRBD1 or TRBD2 (5 bases each). The clonotype was recovered from an adult woman who had mild COVID-19 (a few samples of this study predate the infection). Cell type and time point are not known. Sequenced material: PBMCs or a T cell subset sorted from them (not recorded which). This CDR3 is CAWTSGTASTDTQYF. The CDR3, as DNA: TGTGCCTGGACCTCCGGGACCGCTAGCACAGATACGCAGTATTTT.